Below are 15 T cell receptor beta chains sequenced from a single sample in a study of cytomegalovirus exposure and HLA in healthy donors (dated by TCRdb to the late 2010s). The library was generated by the immunoSEQ multiplex PCR assay. For the multiplex PCR, a mixture combining 60 forward primers for TCR Vbeta segments and 13 reverse primers for TCR Jbeta segments was used. The clones in this table, taken by TCRdb from immuneACCESS, are in-frame only. Not every clone is retained; where verified, under half of the shortfall comes from an unresolved V gene, and the cause of the rest is unknown. In all, the sample holds 82,000 or so clones, and 9.5% to 13% of those were seen once. Jointly, the top ten make up over 20% of the sample. Sequences were obtained from PBMCs. The receptors were sampled from a man between 60 and 75 years old in good health and CMV-seropositive.

This chain joins TRBV28 and TRBJ2-2, with 9 bases matching TRBD1. The CDR3 is made up of 17 amino acids. Germline CDR1 MDHEN, CDR2 SYDVKM. Losses at the gene ends were 3 bases for V and 4 bases for J; bases not matched to a gene: 9. In nucleotides, the CDR3 is TGTGCCAGCAGTTTCCCCCCGGGACAGGGACGCACCGGGGAGCTGTTTTTT. Protein: CASSFPPGQGRTGELFF.

This clone has a handful of counts. The rearrangement uses TRBV13 and TRBJ2-5, with 8 bases aligning to TRBD2. The last part of the DNA fits TRBJ2-7 better; the J call may be wrong. The CDR3 loop spans 16 amino acids. Germline values: CDR1 PRHDT, CDR2 FYEKMQ (reference sequence). The CDR3 is CASSPGLAGSLYEQYF. The CDR3 nucleotides read TGTGCCAGCAGCCCTGGGTTAGCGGGATCGCTCTACGAGCAGTACTTC.

The genes are TRBV5-1 and TRBJ1-1; 9 bases agree with TRBD1. The germline CDR1 and CDR2 sequences are SGHRS and YFSETQ. V shed 0 bases and J 5 bases; nucleotides not matched to a gene: 5. This CDR3 comprises 15 residues. CDR3 in amino acids: CASSLAGTGQTEAFF. CDR3 DNA sequence: TGCGCCAGCAGCTTGGCCGGGACAGGGCAGACTGAAGCTTTCTTT.

This clone was observed a few times. The CDR3 reads CASSATPPRTLHF. The CDR3 coding sequence is TGTGCCAGTAGTGCGACGCCCCCGAGGACCCTCCACTTT. The chain carries TRBV19 and TRBJ1-6; D remains unclear. The CDR3 is made up of 13 amino acids. Trimming took 5 bases from V and 14 from J, leaving 16 bases between them. CDR1 LNHDA and CDR2 SQIVND come from the germline V gene (reference sequence).

The chain links TRBV28 to TRBJ1-6; maybe TRBD1 (5 bases). CDR1 MDHEN and CDR2 SYDVKM come from the germline V gene. V dropped 9 bases and J dropped 3 bases, with 15 bases sitting between them. CDR3 length equals 15 residues. The CDR3 is CASIRDRVYNSPLHF. The CDR3 DNA reads TGTGCCAGTATTCGAGACAGAGTCTATAATTCACCCCTCCACTTT.

This clone was detected only a few times. The genes are TRBV28 and TRBJ2-3; D gene ambiguous. The CDR3 contains 13 residues. The V and J ends lost 6 bases and 2 bases respectively, with 9 bases between them. Germline V gene lookup returns CDR1 MDHEN and CDR2 SYDVKM. The CDR3 DNA reads TGTGCCAGCAGCGAGGTAGTCACAGATACGCAGTATTTT. As protein: CASSEVVTDTQYF. The whole variable domain, filled in from reference TRBV28 and TRBJ2-3, reads DVKVTQSSRYLVKRTGEKVFLECVQDMDHENMFWYRQDPGLGLRLIYFSYDVKMKEKGDIPEGYSVSREKKERFSLILESASTNQTSMYLCASSEVVTDTQYFGPGTRLTVL.

This clone has just a few counts. CDR3 coding DNA: TGCGCCAGCAGCTTCCCAGAGACAGGGCAAGAGACCCAGTACTTC. It is translated as CASSFPETGQETQYF. V is TRBV5-1 and J is TRBJ2-5, with TRBD1 matching over 7 bases. This CDR3 has 15 amino acids. Trimming at V came to 2 bases and at J to 2 bases, leaving 6 bases not matched to a gene. Germline CDR1 SGHRS, CDR2 YFSETQ.

This clone has just a few counts. The rearrangement uses TRBV6-1 and TRBJ1-1; D is unclear. Germline values: CDR1 MNHNS, CDR2 SASEGT. V was clipped by 7 bases and J by 3 bases, with 12 bases between them. The CDR3 has 13 residues. CDR3 sequence (DNA): TGTGCCAGCATCGAGGGAATTTACACTGAAGCTTTCTTT. Its translation: CASIEGIYTEAFF.

The rearrangement joins TRBV5-1 to TRBJ2-2; D is perhaps TRBD1 (6 bases). The V end was cut by 0 bases, the J end by 4 bases, with 10 bases between. CDR3 length: 15 amino acids. Germline assignment: CDR1 SGHRS and CDR2 YFSETQ. CDR3 DNA: TGCGCCAGCAGCTTGGGGCAGGGGATCACCGGGGAGCTGTTTTTT. Translated, it gives CASSLGQGITGELFF. The variable domain in full, with the rest retrieved from reference TRBV5-1 and TRBJ2-2, is KAGVTQTPRYLIKTRGQQVTLSCSPISGHRSVSWYQQTPGQGLQFLFEYFSETQRNKGNFPGRFSGRQFSNSRSEMNVSTLELGDSALYLCASSLGQGITGELFFGEGSRLTVL.

This clone was recorded a few times. This chain uses TRBV6-5 with TRBJ2-5; TRBD2 matches 8 bases. The length of the CDR3 is 15 residues. Germline CDR1 reads MNHEY; CDR2 reads SVGAGI. V shed 2 bases, J shed 5 bases, and the junction held 7 bases outside the gene matches. The CDR3 DNA reads as TGTGCCAGCAGTTACAACCTAGGCGGGGGGGAGACCCAGTACTTC. Translated: CASSYNLGGGETQYF.

The chain employs TRBV7-2 and TRBJ1-1; tentatively, D is TRBD1 (5 bases). There are 15 residues in the CDR3. The germline V and J ends were trimmed by 3 bases and 0 bases, with 11 bases remaining between them. Germline V gives CDR1 SGHTA, CDR2 FQGNSA. DNA of the CDR3: TGTGCCAGCAGCTTGAGACAGATCATGAACACTGAAGCTTTCTTT. Its translation is CASSLRQIMNTEAFF.

This clone was counted between two and nine times. J is TRBJ2-3 and V is TRBV7-2, with D hard to call. Germline assignment: CDR1 SGHTA and CDR2 FQGNSA. V was pared by 2 bases and J by 6 bases, with 6 bases between. The CDR3 contains 12 residues. In DNA form, the CDR3 reads TGTGCCAGCAGCTTACCCGCGGATACGCAGTATTTT. This gives the protein CASSLPADTQYF.

This clone came up a few times. The junction differs from germline at one of its ends, possibly a read error. The V and J genes are TRBV5-4 and TRBJ1-2; D call uncertain. CDR3 size: 14 residues. The germline CDR1 and CDR2 sequences are SGHNT and YYREEE (reference sequence). DNA of the CDR3: TGTGTCAGCACCCCGGAGGGCCGCAACTATGGCTACACCTTC. This sequence encodes CVSTPEGRNYGYTF.

This chain connects TRBV2 to TRBJ2-7; no definite D call. V lost 4 bases and J lost 3, with 4 bases in between. Germline V gene data show CDR1 as SNHLY and CDR2 as FYNNEI. The CDR3 runs 11 residues. The CDR3 here is CASSAIYEQYF. The CDR3, as DNA: TGTGCCAGCAGTGCTATCTACGAGCAGTACTTC.

The rearrangement joins TRBV7-9 to TRBJ2-2; 11 bases are a match to TRBD2. V trimming: 7 bases; J trimming: 2 bases; junction bases outside the gene matches: 6. Germline V lookup: CDR1 SEHNR, CDR2 FQNEAQ (reference sequence). The CDR3 covers 16 residues. DNA of the CDR3: TGTGCCAGCATCGATACTAGCGGGAGAAACACCGGGGAGCTGTTTTTT. It yields the protein CASIDTSGRNTGELFF. Supplemented by reference TRBV7-9 and TRBJ2-2, the full variable domain reads DTGVSQNPRHKITKRGQNVTFRCDPISEHNRLYWYRQTLGQGPEFLTYFQNEAQLEKSRLLSDRFSAERPKGSFSTLEIQRTEQGDSAMYLCASIDTSGRNTGELFFGEGSRLTVL.